This TCR beta chain is drawn from a study of T cell repertoires in cytomegalovirus infection (dated by TCRdb to about 2019). Describing the broader study: The HLA type of each donor mattered for the analysis, because public TCR beta signatures pointed to carriage of CMV infection along with the matching HLA type. The paper's findings and limits, for the study overall: The ex vivo response was dominated by HLA-C-restricted CMV-specific TCR beta clonotypes, which also provided the single most frequent clonotype in two of eight donors. Cumulative frequency of public TCR beta family members discriminated carriers of CMV infection plus the relevant HLA type in this cohort and an independent roughly 330-donor cohort.

Sequencing used an Illumina HiSeq 1500. The public reads were reanalyzed by TCRdb: fastp trimming at Q25, MiXCR alignment, in-frame beta chains only. Rows matching on CDR3 protein sequence are summarized as one entry with the most common DNA and genes. The sample table lists 100,000 to 150,000 distinct CDR3 sequences, 8.8% of them with a count of one. About a tenth of the sample is held by the ten biggest clonotypes. This clonotype was observed at least ten times. The antigen it binds to is not known. Base quality data are lacking; no much larger clone is found one base away. Measured from the cysteine to the phenylalanine, the CDR3 is 19 residues long. Of the read, only the CDR3 DNA is kept; its 57 bases are in frame from base 1. V sheds 4 bases and J sheds 0 bases, leaving 19 bases between their ends. As encoded in the germline V gene, CDR1 is MGHRA while CDR2 is YSYEKL.

Rearrangement joined TRBV4-1 to TRBJ2-6, with the D gene uncertain. The sample comprised PBMCs. The clonotype was recovered from a human donor in good health (CMV status not recorded). Some clones in this sample may be carry-over from other donors' samples. The DNA sequence is given as TGCGCCAGCAGCCTGGCGGACGGAGCCAAGACCTCTGGGGCCAACGTCCTGACTTTC. Translated, this is CASSLADGAKTSGANVLTF.